The 20 T cell receptor beta chains reported below all come from one sample, sequenced in a study of CD8+ T cells in alopecia areata. Treatment: oral pan-JAK inhibitor, 5-10 mg twice daily. It was cDNA, reverse transcribed from extracted RNA, that served as the sequencing template. Sequencing was performed with immunoSEQ multiplex PCR; in TCRdb, only in-frame clones are kept and a portion is missing. Of 180,000 or so clones listed, approximately 50% were seen once; the top ten hold around 10%. This material consisted of CD8+ T cells sorted from blood, taken around week 54, from a patient treated with tofacitinib. These receptors were obtained from a human donor with alopecia areata.

This clone was found many times. V is TRBV6-1 and J is TRBJ2-2; D is possibly TRBD2 (6 bases). The length of the CDR3 is 14 residues. The V and J ends lost 5 bases and 2 bases respectively, with 9 bases between them. Germline CDR1 is MNHNS and CDR2 is SASEGT. The CDR3 loop is CASSSGTNTGELFF. In DNA form, the CDR3 reads TGTGCCAGCAGTTCCGGGACTAACACCGGGGAGCTGTTTTTT.

This clone was recorded once. The chain employs TRBV5-1 and TRBJ1-1; 8 bases are shared with TRBD1. With V trimmed by 4 bases and J by 4 bases, 9 bases remained unmatched. The germline gives CDR1 SGHRS, CDR2 YFSETQ. CDR3 length: 15 amino acids. CDR3 bases: TGCGCCAGCAGCCCCACAGGGGGAATTGGCACTGAAGCTTTCTTT. It codes for CASSPTGGIGTEAFF.

V gene TRBV7-9 combines with J gene TRBJ1-5; 12 bases agree with TRBD1. This CDR3 has 15 amino acids. V was clipped by 5 bases and J by 5 bases; unmatched bases: 4. Germline CDR1 SEHNR, CDR2 FQNEAQ (reference sequence). The CDR3 nucleotides read TGTGCCAGCAGCCAGGGACAGGGGGCCGATCAGCCCCAGCATTTT. Its protein is CASSQGQGADQPQHF. The full variable domain, completed using reference TRBV7-9 and TRBJ1-5, is DTGVSQNPRHKITKRGQNVTFRCDPISEHNRLYWYRQTLGQGPEFLTYFQNEAQLEKSRLLSDRFSAERPKGSFSTLEIQRTEQGDSAMYLCASSQGQGADQPQHFGDGTRLSIL.

The chain has TRBV29-1 and TRBJ2-5, with unresolved D. The CDR3 totals 11 residues. Germline V gene sequence: CDR1 SQVTM, CDR2 ANQGSEA. Trimming shortened V by 2 bases and J by 4 bases, and 5 bases separated the two germline ends. The CDR3, as DNA: TGCAGCGTTGAAAGTTTAGAGACCCAGTACTTC. Amino acid sequence: CSVESLETQYF.

As regards this clone: Possible read error: a much larger clone is one base away. The CDR3 is CASSTNTEAFF. As DNA, the CDR3 is TGTGCCAGCAGTACGAACACTGAAGCTTTCTTT. The genes are TRBV2 and TRBJ1-1; D not resolved. CDR3 size: 11 residues. Trimming pared 5 bases from V and 1 base from J, leaving 2 bases between. Germline V gives CDR1 SNHLY, CDR2 FYNNEI.

This clone turned up a few times. The chain uses TRBV29-1 and TRBJ1-2; D gene unclear. Germline V gene sequence: CDR1 SQVTM, CDR2 ANQGSEA. The ends were cut back, 3 bases at V and 1 base at J, with 9 bases in the middle. The CDR3 runs to 13 residues. The CDR3 loop reads CSVDSGDNYGYTF. In DNA, the CDR3 is TGCAGCGTTGATTCAGGAGATAACTATGGCTACACCTTC.

This chain links TRBV4-2 with TRBJ2-7, with 8 bases fitting TRBD1. CDR1 and CDR2 from the germline V gene are LGHNA and YNFKEQ. J was trimmed by 5 bases and V by 1 base; bases with no gene match: 1. The CDR3 contains 13 residues. This CDR3 is CASSQVQGDEQYF. The CDR3 DNA reads TGTGCCAGCAGCCAAGTACAGGGGGACGAGCAGTACTTC.

This chain uses TRBV5-4 with TRBJ2-1; the match to TRBD1 covers 10 bases. Germline V gene lookup returns CDR1 SGHNT and CDR2 YYREEE (reference sequence). CDR3 length equals 12 residues. V trimming: 3 bases; J trimming: 11 bases; junction bases outside the gene matches: 2. The CDR3 DNA reads TGTGCCAGCAGCTGGGACAGGGGTAAGCAGTTCTTC. This gives the protein CASSWDRGKQFF.

The chain links TRBV6-1 to TRBJ2-1, with D hard to call. Looked up from germline, CDR1 is MNHNS and CDR2 is SASEGT. CDR3 size: 16 residues. The germline V and J ends were trimmed by 4 bases and 0 bases, with 13 bases remaining between them. CDR3: CASSAYLGSSYNEQFF. CDR3 DNA: TGTGCCAGCAGTGCCTATTTAGGAAGCTCCTACAATGAGCAGTTCTTC.

V and J are TRBV10-3 and TRBJ2-3; TRBD2 agrees at 10 bases. Germline V gene data show CDR1 as ENHRY and CDR2 as SYGVKD. This CDR3 comprises 18 residues. J gave up 2 bases and V 0 bases, and 8 bases lay outside the gene matches. The CDR3 protein is CAISESIGSGGSTDTQYF. The DNA for the CDR3 is TGTGCCATCAGTGAGTCGATCGGTAGCGGGGGGTCCACAGATACGCAGTATTTT.

This clone was found a few times. This rearrangement joins TRBV13 to TRBJ2-1; D not resolved. The CDR3 contains 11 residues. V lost 4 bases to trimming and J lost 10 bases, with 8 bases between them. Germline assignment: CDR1 PRHDT and CDR2 FYEKMQ (reference sequence). CDR3 loop: CASSWSDEQFF. The CDR3 bases are TGTGCCAGCAGCTGGTCCGACGAGCAGTTCTTC. The full variable domain, in which reference TRBV13 and TRBJ2-1 provide the parts outside the CDR3, is AAGVIQSPRHLIKEKRETATLKCYPIPRHDTVYWYQQGPGQDPQFLISFYEKMQSDKGSIPDRFSAQQFSDYHSELNMSSLELGDSALYFCASSWSDEQFFGPGTRLTVL.

The chain has TRBV7-2 and TRBJ2-1; 14 bases agree with TRBD2. The J segment lost 10 bases and the V segment lost 4 bases, leaving 6 bases of the junction unmatched. CDR3 length: 15 amino acids. Germline lookup yields CDR1 SGHTA and CDR2 FQGNSA. CDR3 in amino acids: CASSSGLAGGWEQFF. The DNA for the CDR3 is TGTGCCAGCAGCTCCGGACTAGCGGGGGGTTGGGAGCAGTTCTTC.

The chain uses TRBV4-1 and TRBJ2-1, with D uncertain. V was pared by 1 base and J by 9 bases, with 10 bases between. The CDR3 runs 13 residues. Germline V lookup: CDR1 MGHRA, CDR2 YSYEKL. As DNA, the CDR3 is TGCGCCAGCAGCCAAGGCCGTCTCGGTGAGCAGTTCTTC. This encodes CASSQGRLGEQFF.

This clone was observed a handful of times. This rearrangement joins TRBV15 to TRBJ2-2; the D is unclear. V was trimmed by 5 bases and J by 5 bases, leaving 6 bases between them. Per the germline V gene, CDR1 is LNHNV and CDR2 is YYDKDF (reference sequence). The CDR3 totals 12 residues. The CDR3 spells CATSGPTGELFF. CDR3 sequence (DNA): TGTGCCACCAGCGGACCAACCGGGGAGCTGTTTTTT.

This clone turned up a few times. This chain links TRBV10-3 with TRBJ2-7, with TRBD1 matching over 9 bases. This CDR3 has 15 amino acids. Germline values: CDR1 ENHRY, CDR2 SYGVKD. V lost 6 bases and J lost 3; bases outside the gene matches: 9. This CDR3 is CAIRWDREGVYEQYF. As DNA, the CDR3 is TGTGCCATCAGATGGGACAGGGAGGGAGTCTACGAGCAGTACTTC.

The chain has TRBV11-2 and TRBJ2-7, with D perhaps being TRBD1 or TRBD2 (5 bases each). The length of the CDR3 is 13 residues. The V and J ends lost 1 base and 6 bases respectively, with 10 bases between them. The germline V gene has CDR1 SGHAT and CDR2 FQNNGV. Here the CDR3 reads CASSLGGESEQYF. Written as DNA, the CDR3 is TGTGCCAGCAGCTTAGGAGGGGAGTCCGAGCAGTACTTC.

The sample holds a few counts of this clone. V usage is TRBV19 and J usage is TRBJ1-5; possible D gene TRBD1, 5 bases. Trimming took 2 bases from V and 0 from J, leaving 11 bases between them. Germline V lookup: CDR1 LNHDA, CDR2 SQIVND (reference sequence). The CDR3 totals 16 residues. The chain's CDR3 is CASSIRRGISNQPQHF. DNA of the CDR3: TGTGCCAGTAGTATAAGGCGGGGGATTAGCAATCAGCCCCAGCATTTT.

The CDR3 nucleotides are TGTGCCAGCAGGTCGGGGTCGGGGGCGGAGCAGCCCCAGCATTTT. Its translation is CASRSGSGAEQPQHF. The rearrangement uses TRBV6-6 and TRBJ1-5; a weak D match, TRBD1 (6 bases). V was cut by 6 bases and J by 7 bases, with 19 bases left in between. Germline assignment: CDR1 MNHNY and CDR2 SVGAGI (reference sequence). The CDR3 spans 15 residues.

This clone was counted between two and nine times. This chain joins TRBV27 and TRBJ2-4; maybe TRBD1 (5 bases). CDR1 is MNHEY, CDR2 SMNVEV, per germline (reference sequence). The V end was cut by 6 bases, the J end by 6 bases, with 15 bases between. The CDR3 is made up of 14 amino acids. CDR3 nucleotides: TGTGCCAGCAGCTCGGCCAGACAGTCAAACATTCAGTACTTC. Protein product: CASSSARQSNIQYF.

DNA for the CDR3: TGCAGCGTTGCAGGCGGGACTAACACTGAAGCTTTCTTT. The encoded protein is CSVAGGTNTEAFF. The V gene is TRBV29-1, the J gene TRBJ1-1, with D perhaps TRBD1 (5 bases). Trimming took 4 bases from V and 2 from J, leaving 11 bases between them. This CDR3 comprises 13 residues. Germline V CDR1 and CDR2: SQVTM, ANQGSEA. Filled out from reference TRBV29-1 and TRBJ1-1, the complete variable domain reads SAVISQKPSRDICQRGTSLTIQCQVDSQVTMMFWYRQQPGQSLTLIATANQGSEATYESGFVIDKFPISRPNLTFSTLTVSNMSPEDSSIYLCSVAGGTNTEAFFGQGTRLTVV.